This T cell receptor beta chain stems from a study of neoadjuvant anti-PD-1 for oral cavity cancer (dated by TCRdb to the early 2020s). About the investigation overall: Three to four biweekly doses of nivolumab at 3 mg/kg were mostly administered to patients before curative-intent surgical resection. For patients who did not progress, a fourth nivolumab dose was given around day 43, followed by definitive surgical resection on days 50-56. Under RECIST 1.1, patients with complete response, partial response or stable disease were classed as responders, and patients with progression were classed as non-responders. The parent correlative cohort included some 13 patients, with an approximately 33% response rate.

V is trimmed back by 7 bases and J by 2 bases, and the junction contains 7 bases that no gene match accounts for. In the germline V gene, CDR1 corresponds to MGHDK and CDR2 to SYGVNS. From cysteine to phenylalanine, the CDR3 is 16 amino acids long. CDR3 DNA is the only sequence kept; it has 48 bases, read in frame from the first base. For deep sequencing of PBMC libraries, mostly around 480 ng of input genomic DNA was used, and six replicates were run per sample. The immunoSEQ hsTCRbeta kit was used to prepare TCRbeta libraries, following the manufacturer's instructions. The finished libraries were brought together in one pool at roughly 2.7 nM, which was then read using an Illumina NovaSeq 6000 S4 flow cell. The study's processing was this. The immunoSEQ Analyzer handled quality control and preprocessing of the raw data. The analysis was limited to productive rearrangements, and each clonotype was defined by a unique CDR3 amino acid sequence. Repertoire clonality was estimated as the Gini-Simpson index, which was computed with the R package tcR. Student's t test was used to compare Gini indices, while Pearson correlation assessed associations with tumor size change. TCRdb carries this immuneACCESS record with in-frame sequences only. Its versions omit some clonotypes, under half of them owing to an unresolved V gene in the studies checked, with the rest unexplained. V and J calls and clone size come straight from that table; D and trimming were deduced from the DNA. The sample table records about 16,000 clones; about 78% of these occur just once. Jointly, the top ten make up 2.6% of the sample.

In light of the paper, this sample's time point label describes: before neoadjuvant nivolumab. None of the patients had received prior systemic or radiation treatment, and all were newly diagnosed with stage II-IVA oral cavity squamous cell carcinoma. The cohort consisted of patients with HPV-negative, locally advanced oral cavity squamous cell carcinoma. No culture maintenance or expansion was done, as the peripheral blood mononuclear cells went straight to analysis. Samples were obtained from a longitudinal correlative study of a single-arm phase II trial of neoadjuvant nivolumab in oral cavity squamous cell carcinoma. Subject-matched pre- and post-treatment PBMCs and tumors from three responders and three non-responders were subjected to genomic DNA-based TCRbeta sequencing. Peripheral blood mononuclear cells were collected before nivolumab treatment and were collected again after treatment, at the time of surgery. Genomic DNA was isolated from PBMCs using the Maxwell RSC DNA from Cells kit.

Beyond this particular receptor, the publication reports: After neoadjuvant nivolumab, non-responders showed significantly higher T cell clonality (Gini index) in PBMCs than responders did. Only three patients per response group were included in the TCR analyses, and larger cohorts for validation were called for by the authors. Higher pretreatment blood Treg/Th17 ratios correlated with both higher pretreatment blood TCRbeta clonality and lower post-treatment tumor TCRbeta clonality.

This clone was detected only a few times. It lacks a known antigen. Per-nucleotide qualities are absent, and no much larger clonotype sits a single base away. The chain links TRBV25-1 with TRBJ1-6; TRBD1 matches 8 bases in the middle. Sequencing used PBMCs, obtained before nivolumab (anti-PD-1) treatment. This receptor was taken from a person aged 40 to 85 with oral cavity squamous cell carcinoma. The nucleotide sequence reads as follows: TGTGCCAGCACCGCAGGGGGCGGAACCTATAATTCACCCCTCCACTTT. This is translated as CASTAGGGTYNSPLHF.